This entry concerns a single T cell receptor (beta chain). Its antigen is not known. The sample is drawn from a study of shared clonotypes between healthy human individuals. Study results and caveats: Generally, estimated richness proved larger in naive subsets than it did in memory subsets.

The table came from immunoSEQ multiplex PCR; TCRdb's copy has only in-frame clones and leaves some out. The table lists hundreds of thousands of clones, about 91% of them singletons, with nearly 25% in the top ten. As defined, naive CD8 cells were CD45RO-negative and positively selected for CCR7, with terminally differentiated effector memory CD45RA+ cells excluded. All donors were healthy HIV-negative adults lacking recent acute infections or vaccinations. The CDR3 loop spans 16 amino acids. Germline-derived CDR1 and CDR2 are SGHAT and FQNNGV. V dropped 5 bases and J dropped 0 bases, with 17 bases sitting between them.

The clonotype originates from a man aged 25-40 years in good health. Sequencing input: naive CD8+ T cells sorted from blood. The rearrangement links TRBV11-2 to TRBJ2-7; no clear D. The DNA of the CDR3 is TGTGCCAGCAGCCCACTGGACGGTTACAGCTCCTACGAGCAGTACTTC. Residues: CASSPLDGYSSYEQYF.